This T cell receptor (beta chain) was recorded in a study of blood T cell repertoires in COVID-19. For the study at large: Both acute and convalescent COVID-19 samples were obtained from the United States, Italy and Spain. PBMCs, B-cell-depleted T cells, or T cells provided the cDNA or gDNA that made up the material.

Original data processing: Scientists estimated how many nucleated cells there were by amplifying reference gene primers. The method was immunoSEQ multiplex PCR; TCRdb's version includes in-frame clones alone and lacks a portion of them. The V and J calls and clone size come from that table; D and trimming were worked out from the DNA. Of around 220,000 clones listed, 65% to 85% are singletons. The CDR3 has 16 amino acids. The germline V and J ends were trimmed by 5 bases and 0 bases, with 17 bases remaining between them. The V gene's germline CDR1 is SGHTA and CDR2 FQGNSA. The TCR was taken from a woman in her thirties or forties with active or convalescent COVID-19. The specimen was peripheral blood. This sequence joins TRBV7-2 and TRBJ2-7; D is perhaps TRBD1 (5 bases). The CDR3 region is CASSPQGGILSYEQYF. The CDR3 nucleotides read TGTGCCAGCAGCCCCCAGGGCGGAATACTCTCCTACGAGCAGTACTTC.